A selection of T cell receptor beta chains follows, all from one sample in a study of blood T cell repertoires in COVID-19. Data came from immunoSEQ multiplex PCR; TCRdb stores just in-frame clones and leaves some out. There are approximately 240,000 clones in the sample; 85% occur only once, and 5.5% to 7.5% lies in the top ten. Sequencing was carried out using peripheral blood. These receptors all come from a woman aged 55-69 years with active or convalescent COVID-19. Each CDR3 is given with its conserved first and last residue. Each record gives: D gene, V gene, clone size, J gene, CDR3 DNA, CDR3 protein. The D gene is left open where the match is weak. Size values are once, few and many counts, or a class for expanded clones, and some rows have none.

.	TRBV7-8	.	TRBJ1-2	TGTGCCAGCAGCTTAAACTTGCTTGCCAACTATGGCTACACCTTC	CASSLNLLANYGYTF
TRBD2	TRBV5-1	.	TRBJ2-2	TGCGCCAGCGGTTTGGCAGCGGGGTCGAACACCGGGGAGCTGTTTTTT	CASGLAAGSNTGELFF
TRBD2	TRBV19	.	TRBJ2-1	TGTGCCAGTAGGGTAGCGGGAGGGCCAAATGAGCAGTTCTTC	CASRVAGGPNEQFF
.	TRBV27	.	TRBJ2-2	TGTGCCAGCAGTTTGGGGGCAGCCACCGGGGAGCTGTTTTTT	CASSLGAATGELFF
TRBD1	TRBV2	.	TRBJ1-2	TGTGCCAGCAGTCGACAGGGGGCGGGCTATGGCTACACCTTC	CASSRQGAGYGYTF
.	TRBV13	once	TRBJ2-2	TGTGCCAGCAGCTTAGGGCTTTTCAGCACCGGGGAGCTGTTTTTT	CASSLGLFSTGELFF
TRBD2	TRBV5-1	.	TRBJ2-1	TGCGCCAGCAGCTTGAGGACTAGCGGCTACAATGAGCAGTTCTTC	CASSLRTSGYNEQFF
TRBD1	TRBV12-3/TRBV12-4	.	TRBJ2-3	TGTGCCAGCAGTGTTGACAGGGCCAATACGCAGTATTTT	CASSVDRANTQYF
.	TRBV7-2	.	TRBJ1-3	TGTGCCAGCAGCTCGTACAGAGAGGGAAACACCATATATTTT	CASSSYREGNTIYF
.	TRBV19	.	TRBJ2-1	TGTGCCAGTAGTATAAACCCGGGGAACCTCGGTGAGCAGTTCTTC	CASSINPGNLGEQFF
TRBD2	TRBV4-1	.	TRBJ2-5	TGCGCCAGCAGCCAAAGCACTAGCGGGAGGGCCTTGGGGGAGACCCAGTACTTC	CASSQSTSGRALGETQYF
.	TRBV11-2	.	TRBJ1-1	TGTGCCAGCAGCTCCGGTGCGACTGAAGCTTTCTTT	CASSSGATEAFF
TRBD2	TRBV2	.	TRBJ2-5	TGTGCCAGCAGTACCCCATGGGGAAACGGGAGGAGCGAGACCCAGTACTTC	CASSTPWGNGRSETQYF
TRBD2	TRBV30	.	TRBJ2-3	TGTGCCTGGATCCTAGCGGGAGTCCCGCAGTATTTT	CAWILAGVPQYF
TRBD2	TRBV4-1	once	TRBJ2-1	TGCGCCAGCAGCCAGCGGGGGGGGAATGAGCAGTTCTTC	CASSQRGGNEQFF
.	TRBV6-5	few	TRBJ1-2	TGTGCCAGCAGTCCTCAAACAGGAGCGAACTATGGCTACACCTTC	CASSPQTGANYGYTF
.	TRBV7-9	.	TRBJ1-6	TGTGCCAGCGGGAACGACAGCGGGGATAATTCACCCCTCCACTTT	CASGNDSGDNSPLHF
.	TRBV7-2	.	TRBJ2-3	TGTGCCAGCAGCTTAGAGTCTCGGAGCACAGATACGCAGTATTTT	CASSLESRSTDTQYF
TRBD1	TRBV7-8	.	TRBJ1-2	TGTGCCAGCAGCTTAGGCCCAGGGGGCGACTATGGCTACACCTTC	CASSLGPGGDYGYTF
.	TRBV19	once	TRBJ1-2	TGTGCCAGTAGTATACCAGGGGCCCAAGCTAACTATGGCTACACCTTC	CASSIPGAQANYGYTF
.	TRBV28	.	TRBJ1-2	TGTGCCAGCAGCCCCGCCGGGGAGGGGACTATGGATCGCTACACCTTC	CASSPAGEGTMDRYTF
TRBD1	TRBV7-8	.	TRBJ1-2	TGTGCCAGCAGCTTAGCTACAGGGGGCAAATTCTATGGCTACACCTTC	CASSLATGGKFYGYTF
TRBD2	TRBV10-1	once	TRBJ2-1	TGCGCCAGCTCATCAACTAGCGGGAGTTGGAATGAGCAGTTCTTC	CASSSTSGSWNEQFF
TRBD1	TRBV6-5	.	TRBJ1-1	TGTGCCAGCAGTTACGGTCAGGGGGCAGACACTGAAGCTTTCTTT	CASSYGQGADTEAFF
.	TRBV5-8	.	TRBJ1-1	TGTGCCAGCAGCTTGGCCTTCCGAGTCAACACTGAAGCTTTCTTT	CASSLAFRVNTEAFF
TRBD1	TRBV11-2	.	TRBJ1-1	TGTGCCAGCCGACAGGGAAGAAACACTGAAGCTTTCTTT	CASRQGRNTEAFF
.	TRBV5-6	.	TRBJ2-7	TGTGCCAGCAGCCATGTTCTAATTAACCTTACCTACGAGCAGTACTTC	CASSHVLINLTYEQYF
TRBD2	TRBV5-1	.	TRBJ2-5	TGCGCCAGCAGCTTGGGGAGCGGGGCGTACCAAGAGACCCAGTACTTC	CASSLGSGAYQETQYF
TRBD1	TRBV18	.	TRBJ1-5	TGTGCCAGCTCATTACAGACAGGGGGCATGAATCAGCCCCAGCATTTT	CASSLQTGGMNQPQHF
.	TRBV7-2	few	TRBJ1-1	TGTGCCAGCAGCTTAAGGGGTCGGATCACTGAAGCTTTCTTT	CASSLRGRITEAFF
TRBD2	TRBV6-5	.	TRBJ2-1	TGTGCCGGCGCGGGGGGTCGCTATGAGCAGTTCTTC	CAGAGGRYEQFF
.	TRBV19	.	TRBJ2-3	TGTGCCAGTAGTATTGGCGGGTCGCCCACAGATACGCAGTATTTT	CASSIGGSPTDTQYF
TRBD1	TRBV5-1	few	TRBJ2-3	TGCGCCAGCAGCTTGCAGGGGACAGGCAAGGCTAGCACAGATACGCAGTATTTT	CASSLQGTGKASTDTQYF
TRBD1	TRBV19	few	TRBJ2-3	TGTGCCAGTAGTATGGGGACAGGGATGACAGATACGCAGTATTTT	CASSMGTGMTDTQYF
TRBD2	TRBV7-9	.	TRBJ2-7	TGTGCCAGCAGCTTAAGGGGGGGACTAGCGGGCGGCTACGAGCAGTACTTC	CASSLRGGLAGGYEQYF
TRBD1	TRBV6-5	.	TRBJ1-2	TGTGCCAGCAGTCGCCCCGGGACAGGGGGCTACACCTTC	CASSRPGTGGYTF
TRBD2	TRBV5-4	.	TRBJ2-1	TGTGCCAGCAGCTTTACTAGCGGGAGGGGGAATGAGCAGTTCTTC	CASSFTSGRGNEQFF
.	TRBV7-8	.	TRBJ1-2	TGTGCCAGCAGCTTATTTTACCCCCGGGGGTCGGGCTATGGCTACACCTTC	CASSLFYPRGSGYGYTF
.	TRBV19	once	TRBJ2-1	TGTGCCAGTAGGGCGGATGAGCAGTTCTTC	CASRADEQFF
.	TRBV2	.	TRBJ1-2	TGTGCCAGCAGTGAAGCGCGGGGGCGTGGTGGCTACACCTTC	CASSEARGRGGYTF
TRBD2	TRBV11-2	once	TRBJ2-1	TGTGCCAGCATCGAAGGCTGGGGACTAGCCCCACACAATGAGCAGTTCTTC	CASIEGWGLAPHNEQFF
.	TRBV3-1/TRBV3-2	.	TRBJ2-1	TGTGCCAGCAGCCAAGATCAGGGGCGACAGGTGAAGTTCTTC	CASSQDQGRQVKFF
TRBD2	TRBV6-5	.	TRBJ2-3	TGTGCCAGCAGATCGAGCGGGGGGGCCACAGATACGCAGTATTTT	CASRSSGGATDTQYF
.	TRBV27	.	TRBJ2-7	TGTGCCAGCAGTTCACAGGGTGTCTACGAGCAGTACTTC	CASSSQGVYEQYF
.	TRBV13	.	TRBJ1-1	TGTGCCAGCAGCCGCGGGGGGGACACTGAAGCTTTCTTT	CASSRGGDTEAFF
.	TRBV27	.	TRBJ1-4	TGTGCCAGCAGCTCCCGGAATGAAAAACTGTTTTTT	CASSSRNEKLFF
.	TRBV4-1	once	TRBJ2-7	TGCGCCAGCAGCCGATGGGGGGGCCCCTACGAGCAGTACTTC	CASSRWGGPYEQYF
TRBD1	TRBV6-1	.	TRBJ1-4	TGTGCCAGCAGTGAAGTGGGACAGCCTAATGAAAAACTGTTTTTT	CASSEVGQPNEKLFF
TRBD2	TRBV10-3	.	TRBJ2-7	TGTGCCATCAGTGAAAATGGCGGGAGGCCCTACGAGCAGTACTTC	CAISENGGRPYEQYF
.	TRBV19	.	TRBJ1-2	TGTGCCAGTAGTATAGATTGGGGCATGGGAACGGACAACTATGGCTACACCTTC	CASSIDWGMGTDNYGYTF
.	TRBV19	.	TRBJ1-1	TGTGCCAGTATTCTACAGGGAGCAGCAACTGAAGCTTTCTTT	CASILQGAATEAFF
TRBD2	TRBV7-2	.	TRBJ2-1	TGTGCCAGCAGCTTCTTTGGGTCAGCGGGATTCGATGAGCAGTTCTTC	CASSFFGSAGFDEQFF
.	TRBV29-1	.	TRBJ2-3	TGCGGAGCTTGGTCAGGGGCAGATACGCAGTATTTT	CGAWSGADTQYF
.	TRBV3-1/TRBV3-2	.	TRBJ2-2	TGTGCCAGCAGCCAAGGAGTCGGTCGGACCGGGGAGCTGTTTTTT	CASSQGVGRTGELFF
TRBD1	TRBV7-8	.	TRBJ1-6	TGTGCCAGCAGCGGGACAGGCCTTCGGAATTCACCCCTCCACTTT	CASSGTGLRNSPLHF